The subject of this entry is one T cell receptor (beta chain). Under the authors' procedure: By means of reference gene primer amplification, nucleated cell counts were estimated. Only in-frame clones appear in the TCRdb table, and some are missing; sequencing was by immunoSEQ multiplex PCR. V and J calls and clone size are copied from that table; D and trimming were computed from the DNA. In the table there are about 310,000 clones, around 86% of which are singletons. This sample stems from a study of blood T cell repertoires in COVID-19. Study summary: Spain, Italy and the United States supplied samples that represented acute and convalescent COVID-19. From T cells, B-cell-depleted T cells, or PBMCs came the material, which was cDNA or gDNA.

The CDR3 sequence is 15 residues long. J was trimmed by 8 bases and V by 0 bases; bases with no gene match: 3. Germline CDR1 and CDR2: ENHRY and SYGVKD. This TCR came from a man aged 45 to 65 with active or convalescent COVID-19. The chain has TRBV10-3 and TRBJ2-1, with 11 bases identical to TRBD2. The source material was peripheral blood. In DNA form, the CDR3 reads TGTGCCATCAGTGAGTCTACTAGCGGGAGATATGAGCAGTTCTTC. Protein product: CAISESTSGRYEQFF.